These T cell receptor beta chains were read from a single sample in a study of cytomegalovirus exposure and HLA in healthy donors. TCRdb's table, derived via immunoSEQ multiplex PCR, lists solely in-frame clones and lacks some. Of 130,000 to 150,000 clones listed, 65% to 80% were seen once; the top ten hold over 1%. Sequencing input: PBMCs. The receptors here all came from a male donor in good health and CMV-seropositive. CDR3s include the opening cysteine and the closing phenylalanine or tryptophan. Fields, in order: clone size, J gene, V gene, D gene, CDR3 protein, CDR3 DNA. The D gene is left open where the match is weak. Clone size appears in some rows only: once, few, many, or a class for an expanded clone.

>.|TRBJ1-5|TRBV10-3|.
CAISSRQVDQPQHF
TGTGCCATCAGTTCCCGACAGGTAGATCAGCCCCAGCATTTT
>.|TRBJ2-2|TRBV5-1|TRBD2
CASSLRFGRAGELFF
TGCGCCAGCAGCTTGAGATTTGGGAGGGCCGGGGAGCTGTTTTTT
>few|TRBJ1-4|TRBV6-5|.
CASSYSVRGNEKLFF
TGTGCCAGCAGTTACTCAGTCAGGGGAAATGAAAAACTGTTTTTT
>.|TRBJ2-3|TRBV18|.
CASSPRIYGGAPRADTQYF
TGTGCCAGCTCACCAAGAATTTACGGAGGAGCCCCAAGGGCAGATACGCAGTATTTT
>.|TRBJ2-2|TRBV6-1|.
CASKGWQGGAGELFF
TGTGCCAGCAAGGGCTGGCAGGGGGGCGCCGGGGAGCTGTTTTTT
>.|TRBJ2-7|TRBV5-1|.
CASSPGTGEQYF
TGCGCCAGCAGCCCCGGGACTGGCGAGCAGTACTTC
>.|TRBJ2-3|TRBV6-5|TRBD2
CASSYSTGGPDTQYF
TGTGCCAGCAGTTACTCGACGGGAGGGCCAGATACGCAGTATTTT
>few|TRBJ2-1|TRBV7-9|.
CASSPSFAGEQFF
TGTGCCAGCAGCCCGTCTTTCGCCGGTGAGCAGTTCTTC
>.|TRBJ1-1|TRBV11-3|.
CASSLGGQTEAFF
TGTGCCAGCAGCCTCGGAGGGCAGACTGAAGCTTTCTTT
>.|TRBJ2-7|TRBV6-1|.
CASLRGDNPYEQYF
TGTGCCAGTCTGCGGGGCGATAACCCCTACGAGCAGTACTTC
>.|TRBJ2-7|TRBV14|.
CASSQLPGEPYEQYF
TGTGCCAGCAGCCAATTACCGGGAGAACCCTACGAGCAGTACTTC
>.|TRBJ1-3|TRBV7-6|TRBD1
CASRSQGAPGNTIYF
TGTGCCAGCAGATCACAGGGGGCTCCTGGAAACACCATATATTTT
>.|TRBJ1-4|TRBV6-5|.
CASSYGRRNEKLFF
TGTGCCAGCAGTTACGGTCGGCGGAATGAAAAACTGTTTTTT
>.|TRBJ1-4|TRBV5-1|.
CASSWMDSNEKLFF
TGCGCCAGCAGCTGGATGGACAGTAATGAAAAACTGTTTTTT
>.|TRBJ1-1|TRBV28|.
CASSSLRFPPTEAFF
TGTGCCAGCAGTTCCCTAAGATTTCCACCCACTGAAGCTTTCTTT
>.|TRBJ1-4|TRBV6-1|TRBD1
CASSEAQGGNEKLFF
TGTGCCAGCAGTGAAGCGCAGGGGGGAAATGAAAAACTGTTTTTT
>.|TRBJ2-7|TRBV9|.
CASSVGGGTHEQYF
TGTGCCAGCAGCGTAGGTGGCGGGACCCACGAGCAGTACTTC
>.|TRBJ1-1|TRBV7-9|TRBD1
CASSPIADRDTEAFF
TGTGCCAGCAGCCCCATAGCCGACAGGGACACTGAAGCTTTCTTT
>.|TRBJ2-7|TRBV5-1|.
CASSLWGGGAYEQYF
TGCGCCAGCAGCTTGTGGGGGGGCGGTGCGTACGAGCAGTACTTC
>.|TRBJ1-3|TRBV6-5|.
CASSYETGSGNTIYF
TGTGCCAGCAGTTATGAAACAGGGTCTGGAAACACCATATATTTT
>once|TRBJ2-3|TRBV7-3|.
CASSHSTSTDTQYF
TGTGCCAGCAGCCACTCCACCTCCACAGATACGCAGTATTTT
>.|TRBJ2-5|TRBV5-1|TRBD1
CASSLAGQGALTFQETQYF
TGCGCCAGCAGCTTGGCCGGACAGGGGGCGCTTACTTTTCAAGAGACCCAGTACTTC